The clone carrying this T cell receptor beta chain was recorded a few times. CDR1 and CDR2 (germline): GTSNPN, SVGIG (reference sequence). The length of the CDR3 is 15 residues. V lost 4 bases, J lost 0 bases, and 15 bases lay in between. Extracted from the samples, RNA was reverse transcribed into cDNA to serve as the sequencing template. Sequencing used immunoSEQ multiplex PCR; TCRdb keeps in-frame clones, though not all of them. Among about 180,000 clones listed, about 63% were seen once. The sample is drawn from a study of CD8+ T cells in alopecia areata. Study in general: Tofacitinib was taken orally by treated patients, and the dose was 5 to 10 mg twice daily.

This receptor was identified in a human donor with alopecia areata. V gene TRBV30 combines with J gene TRBJ2-5, with D possibly TRBD1 on 5 matching bases. This sample comprised CD4+ T cells sorted from blood, obtained at week 0. In DNA form, the CDR3 reads TGTGCCTGGAACAGACAGATTACGTACCAAGAGACCCAGTACTTC. Translated: CAWNRQITYQETQYF. The whole variable domain, filled in from reference TRBV30 and TRBJ2-5, reads SQTIHQWPATLVQPVGSPLSLECTVEGTSNPNLYWYRQAAGRGLQLLFYSVGIGQISSEVPQNLSASRPQDRQFILSSKKLLLSDSGFYLCAWNRQITYQETQYFGPGTRLLVL.